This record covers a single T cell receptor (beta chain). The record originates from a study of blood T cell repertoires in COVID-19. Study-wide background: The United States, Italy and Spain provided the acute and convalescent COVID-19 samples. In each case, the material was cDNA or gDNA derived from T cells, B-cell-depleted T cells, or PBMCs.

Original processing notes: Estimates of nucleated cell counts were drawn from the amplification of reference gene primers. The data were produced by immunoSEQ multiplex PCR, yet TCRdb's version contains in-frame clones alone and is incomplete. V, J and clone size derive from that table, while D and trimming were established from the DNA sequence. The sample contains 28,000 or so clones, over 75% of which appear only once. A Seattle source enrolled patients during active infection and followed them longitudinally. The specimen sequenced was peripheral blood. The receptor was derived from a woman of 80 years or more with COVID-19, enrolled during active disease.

The DNA for the CDR3 is TGTGCCAGCAGCTCCTCCGGAGAAGCGGGGGCAGATACGCAGTATTTT. Residues: CASSSSGEAGADTQYF. The rearrangement joins TRBV7-6 to TRBJ2-3; TRBD2 matches 8 bases. Trimming took 4 bases from V and 4 from J; bases not matched to a gene: 10. CDR3 length equals 16 residues. Germline V CDR1 and CDR2: SGHVS, FNYEAQ.